Reported below is one TCR beta chain. No antigen is known for it. Germline lookup yields CDR1 SEHNR and CDR2 FQNEAQ (reference sequence). This CDR3 region has 15 residues. V lost 4 bases, J lost 4 bases, and 5 bases stayed unmatched. This specimen belongs to a study of blood T cells in healthy people across ages. Study-level results: Donor CMV status, an unknown factor, possibly confounded changes in expanded clonotypes. Long-lived donors carried more naive CD4+ cells and greater diversity than aged donors.

Through a sample-barcoded 5' primer and a J-beta primer mix, a second PCR was run for roughly 7 to 11 cycles. A single record per CDR3 protein comes from TCRdb applying MiXCR to the 5' RACE reads. The data hold around 2 million distinct CDR3 sequences, with about two fifths observed a single time. The source of this sequence is a human donor in good health. The genes are TRBV7-9 and TRBJ2-5; 11 positions agree with TRBD2. Material for sequencing was blood. CDR3 in DNA: TGTGCCAGCAGCTCTTCTGGGACTAGCGGAGAGACCCAGTACTTC. Its protein product is CASSSSGTSGETQYF.